This record concerns one T cell receptor beta chain sequence. This specimen belongs to a study of T cell changes during pregnancy in multiple sclerosis. Germline V CDR1 and CDR2: LNHNV, YYDKDF (reference sequence). J lost 8 bases, V lost 8 bases, and 12 bases had no gene match. The CDR3 consists of 15 residues. Generated by immunoSEQ multiplex PCR, the TCRdb table keeps only in-frame clones and is missing some. The data hold about 93,000 clones, with around 92% observed a single time. The TCR was taken from a female donor in good health, enrolled as a control in a pregnancy study. The rearrangement uses TRBV15 and TRBJ2-1; 10 positions match TRBD1. The starting material was peripheral blood, obtained after pregnancy. The CDR3 reads CATSSPGQGTDEQFF. As DNA, the CDR3 is TGTGCCACCTCTTCCCCGGGACAGGGGACGGATGAGCAGTTCTTC.